Listed below are T cell receptor beta chains from one sample, sequenced in a study of T cells in Graves' hyperthyroidism and ophthalmopathy. Each CDR3 protein gets one entry after TCRdb re-called the multiplex PCR reads with MiXCR. The data show more than 300,000 distinct CDR3 sequences, 17% seen once. The sequenced material came from blood. These receptors came from a young woman with Graves' hyperthyroidism that later progressed to Graves' ophthalmopathy. Both conserved end residues are part of each CDR3. The D gene is left open where the match is weak. The listing skips clone size in some rows; elsewhere it reads once, few, many or a size class.

D: TRBD1; V: TRBV5-1; size: NA; CDR3: CASSSTTGTENRYF
D: TRBD1; V: TRBV19; size: few; CDR3: CASRPTGARNQPQHF
D: NA; V: TRBV10-3; size: NA; CDR3: CAISDGGAADTQYF
D: TRBD2; V: TRBV3-1; size: many; CDR3: CASSRGLAGAQETQYF
D: NA; V: TRBV28; size: many; CDR3: CASRRGGVETQYF
D: NA; V: TRBV12-5; size: few; CDR3: CASGLGAASGETQYF
D: NA; V: TRBV5-1; size: many; CDR3: CASSLAAGQETQYF
D: TRBD1; V: TRBV11-3; size: many; CDR3: CASSPGTGGDEQYF
D: NA; V: TRBV30; size: many; CDR3: CAWSGSAYLAKNIQYF
D: TRBD2; V: TRBV27; size: many; CDR3: CASSLQREAPYEQYF
D: NA; V: TRBV11-2; size: NA; CDR3: CASSLENSYNEQFF
D: NA; V: TRBV19; size: few; CDR3: CASSFRRDNTEAFF
D: TRBD2; V: TRBV27; size: many; CDR3: CASSLMGLGIGEQYF
D: NA; V: TRBV15; size: few; CDR3: CATSIVGGEQFF
D: NA; V: TRBV7-9; size: many; CDR3: CASSFLRGGESETQYF
D: NA; V: TRBV24-1; size: once; CDR3: CATGFGCSYNEQFF
D: NA; V: TRBV3-1; size: many; CDR3: CASSQDWASPNTGELFF
D: TRBD2; V: TRBV13; size: many; CDR3: CASSLEKLAGGPDEQFF
D: TRBD2; V: TRBV3-1; size: many; CDR3: CASSQATSGRRDTQYF
D: NA; V: TRBV5-5; size: many; CDR3: CASSLGPGSDNSPLHF
D: NA; V: TRBV2; size: many; CDR3: CAQATETYEQYF
D: TRBD1; V: TRBV2; size: many; CDR3: CASRDTGVSQPQHF
D: NA; V: TRBV5-1; size: many; CDR3: CASSLREMGLDTQYF
D: TRBD1; V: TRBV9; size: many; CDR3: CASSAGDRGRSSRRIEAFF
D: NA; V: TRBV5-1; size: many; CDR3: CASSYSGDSNQPQHF
D: NA; V: TRBV3-1; size: NA; CDR3: CASSQESGANTGELFF
D: TRBD2; V: TRBV28; size: many; CDR3: CASSSGGDTGELFF
D: TRBD2; V: TRBV14; size: many; CDR3: CASSRPGTKETQYF
D: NA; V: TRBV2; size: NA; CDR3: CASSSGGRDTQYF
D: NA; V: TRBV12-3/TRBV12-4; size: many; CDR3: CASSPSRTQRERYEQYF
D: TRBD2; V: TRBV20-1; size: NA; CDR3: CSAIYTSGIIDTQYF
D: NA; V: TRBV9; size: many; CDR3: CASSVAQGGAVYQETQYF
D: TRBD2; V: TRBV6-1; size: NA; CDR3: CASSEREIGELFF
D: NA; V: TRBV7-9; size: many; CDR3: CASSLAPGQAEAFF
D: NA; V: TRBV18; size: NA; CDR3: CASSPPRGNCEQYF
D: NA; V: TRBV7-9; size: few; CDR3: CASSSAPGQLSSYEQYF
D: TRBD1; V: TRBV6-1; size: few; CDR3: CASSDLDRGSTGELFF
D: TRBD1; V: TRBV6-1; size: few; CDR3: CASRKAPGGRQYF
D: NA; V: TRBV11-2; size: many; CDR3: CASSLVNLRVRGTEAFF
D: TRBD1; V: TRBV25-1; size: few; CDR3: CASSPGGQGVSYEQYF
D: NA; V: TRBV4-1; size: NA; CDR3: CASSQGQGSYEQYF
D: NA; V: TRBV2; size: NA; CDR3: CARSVGAGEKLFF
D: NA; V: TRBV28; size: few; CDR3: CASSDPTGAAASYEQYF
D: TRBD2; V: TRBV4-1; size: few; CDR3: CASSSSSSGRAEDTQYF
D: TRBD1; V: TRBV27; size: many; CDR3: CASSLGDRTRYEQYF
D: TRBD1; V: TRBV7-8; size: NA; CDR3: CASSFRDRGLRCEKLFF
D: NA; V: TRBV5-1; size: NA; CDR3: CASSLTSHGSYNEQFF